The text below deals with one T cell receptor beta chain. The antigen is undetermined. Germline CDR1 is LGHNT and CDR2 is FRNRAP. This CDR3 spans 16 amino acids. V was cut by 5 bases and J by 1 base, with 17 bases left in between. Method: immunoSEQ multiplex PCR; TCRdb's copy keeps in-frame clones and lacks some. The sample carries under 150,000 clones, under 95% recorded once. This sample is part of a study of brain T cells in children with intractable seizures. Regarding the study as a whole: Pre- and post-surgery blood differed in depth, so pre-surgery absences may be undersampling.

The sequenced cases were selected for having the highest brain T cell transcript signatures. The receptor was derived from a boy under three years old with hemimegalencephaly and intractable seizures. The sequencing used peripheral blood, collected at surgery. The chain carries TRBV12-5 and TRBJ2-5; a weak D match, TRBD1 (6 bases). The CDR3 nucleotides are TGTGCTAGTGGTAACACACGGACAGATGCCCAAGAGACCCAGTACTTC. This gives the protein CASGNTRTDAQETQYF.